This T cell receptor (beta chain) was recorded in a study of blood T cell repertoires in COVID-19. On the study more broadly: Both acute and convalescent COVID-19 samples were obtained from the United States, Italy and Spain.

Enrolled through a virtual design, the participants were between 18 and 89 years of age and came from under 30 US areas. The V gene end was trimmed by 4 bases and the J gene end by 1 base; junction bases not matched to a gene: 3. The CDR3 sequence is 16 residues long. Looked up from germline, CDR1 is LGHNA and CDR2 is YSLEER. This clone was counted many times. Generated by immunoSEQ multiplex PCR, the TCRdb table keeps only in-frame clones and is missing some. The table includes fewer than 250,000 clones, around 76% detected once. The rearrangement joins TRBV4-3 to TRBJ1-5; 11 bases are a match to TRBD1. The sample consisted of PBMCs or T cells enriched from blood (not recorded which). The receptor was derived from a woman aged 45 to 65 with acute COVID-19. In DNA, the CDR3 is TGCGCCAGCAGCCCCGGACAGGGGGCGAGCAATCAGCCCCAGCATTTT. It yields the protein CASSPGQGASNQPQHF.